The next 8 T cell receptor beta chains were all read from a single sample in a study of T-cell memory formation after mild COVID-19. MiXCR, run by TCRdb on the 5' RACE reads, gives a single entry per CDR3 protein. The top ten hold about 2.1% of the sample, which has about 150,000 distinct CDR3 sequences, about 5.7% seen once. Sequenced input: PBMCs or a T cell subset sorted from them (not recorded which). The receptors come from an adult woman who had mild COVID-19 (a few samples of this study predate the infection). Cell type and time point are not known.

This chain connects TRBV6-1 to TRBJ1-5; D call uncertain. The CDR3 length is 15 residues. V was cut by 7 bases and J by 0 bases, with 13 bases left in between. The germline V gene has CDR1 MNHNS and CDR2 SASEGT. The CDR3 loop is CASMIVGRSNQPQHF. In DNA form, the CDR3 reads TGTGCCAGCATGATCGTAGGACGTAGCAATCAGCCCCAGCATTTT.

The V call is TRBV11-1, the J call TRBJ2-3; 7 positions match TRBD2. The CDR3 consists of 16 residues. Trimming at V came to 4 bases and at J to 0 bases, leaving 7 bases not matched to a gene. Per germline, CDR1 SGHAT and CDR2 FQDESV (reference sequence). CDR3 coding DNA: TGTGCCAGCAGCTCTCTAAGCGGGGCTAGCACAGATACGCAGTATTTT. Translating gives CASSSLSGASTDTQYF.

This clonotype was seen more than once but under ten times. V usage is TRBV4-3 and J usage is TRBJ1-2; TRBD1 aligns across 8 bases. Germline-derived CDR1 and CDR2 are LGHNA and YSLEER. CDR3 length: 15 amino acids. V dropped 3 bases and J dropped 5; count of bases not matched to a gene: 8. The CDR3 is CASSQSWGQAYGYTF. The CDR3 region has the DNA TGCGCCAGCAGCCAGAGCTGGGGACAGGCGTATGGCTACACCTTC.

CDR3 DNA: TGCAGCGTCCTGACTCCCCTGGTCCCCTACAATGAGCAGTTCTTC. Amino acid sequence: CSVLTPLVPYNEQFF. The V gene is TRBV29-1, the J gene TRBJ2-1; D is undetermined. The CDR3 runs 15 residues. CDR1 SQVTM and CDR2 ANQGSEA come from the germline V gene. V gave up 6 bases and J gave up 2 bases, with 17 bases separating them.

This clonotype came up many times. V usage is TRBV20-1 and J usage is TRBJ2-3; the match to TRBD2 covers 11 bases. V trimming: 6 bases; J trimming: 6 bases; junction bases outside the gene matches: 11. The germline V gene encodes CDR1 DFQATT and CDR2 SNEGSKA (reference sequence). The CDR3 totals 15 residues. The CDR3 coding sequence is TGCAGTGCCGGGACTAGCGGTCCCCGAGGGGATACGCAGTATTTT. Amino acid sequence: CSAGTSGPRGDTQYF.

A word on this clonotype: A clone one base away is much larger, so this may be a read error. The chain recombines TRBV20-1 with TRBJ1-5, with 8 bases that match TRBD1. V lost 2 bases to trimming and J lost 9 bases; unmatched junction nucleotides: 6. From germline, CDR1 is DFQATT and CDR2 SNEGSKA (reference sequence). This CDR3 contains 13 residues. The CDR3 nucleotides are TGCAGTGCTAGAAAAGACAGGGGCCGGCCCCAGCATTTT. Its translation is CSARKDRGRPQHF.

At least ten counts were recorded for this clonotype. The chain employs TRBV7-8 and TRBJ1-6; D is unclear. Trimming pared 0 bases from V and 7 bases from J, leaving 10 bases between. CDR1 is SGHVS and CDR2 is FQNEAQ in the germline V gene. The CDR3 extends over 15 amino acids. The CDR3 reads CASSLAVITNSPLHF. CDR3 nucleotides: TGTGCCAGCAGCTTAGCGGTGATTACGAATTCACCCCTCCACTTT.

This clonotype was seen many times. The chain joins TRBV5-1 to TRBJ2-3; D possibly uses TRBD1 or TRBD2 (5 bases each). The germline gives CDR1 SGHRS, CDR2 YFSETQ. Trimming left V 4 bases short and J 3 bases short, with 18 bases between. The CDR3 sequence is 16 residues long. CDR3 bases: TGCGCCAGCAGCGCCGCGGGCAGGGATTCGACAGATACGCAGTATTTT. It codes for CASSAAGRDSTDTQYF.